This T cell receptor (beta chain) originates from a study of post-analysis software for immune sequencing data. Study-wide findings and caveats: Among a handful of TRBV segments more frequent in patients than controls were TRBV5-6, TRBV5-1 and TRBV20-1.

Germline values: CDR1 SGHRS, CDR2 YFSETQ. With 2 bases removed from V and 4 bases from J, the gap between germline ends came to 11 bases. The CDR3 extends over 14 amino acids. Unique-molecular-identifier-tagged TCR beta cDNA libraries were used. TCRdb itself ran the PCR reads through MiXCR, one entry per CDR3 protein. The top ten hold about 1.5% of the sample, which has 550,000 to 700,000 distinct CDR3 sequences, about 44% seen once. As regards this clonotype: Its antigen is still unknown.

The J gene is TRBJ2-3, the V gene TRBV5-1, with D possibly TRBD1 on 6 matching bases. This TCR was recovered from a girl aged 10 to 17 with multiple sclerosis. Source material: blood. CDR3: CASSLTGIPDTQYF. CDR3 nucleotide sequence: TGCGCCAGCAGCTTAACAGGGATTCCAGATACGCAGTATTTT. The full variable domain, in which reference TRBV5-1 and TRBJ2-3 provide the parts outside the CDR3, is KAGVTQTPRYLIKTRGQQVTLSCSPISGHRSVSWYQQTPGQGLQFLFEYFSETQRNKGNFPGRFSGRQFSNSRSEMNVSTLELGDSALYLCASSLTGIPDTQYFGPGTRLTVL.